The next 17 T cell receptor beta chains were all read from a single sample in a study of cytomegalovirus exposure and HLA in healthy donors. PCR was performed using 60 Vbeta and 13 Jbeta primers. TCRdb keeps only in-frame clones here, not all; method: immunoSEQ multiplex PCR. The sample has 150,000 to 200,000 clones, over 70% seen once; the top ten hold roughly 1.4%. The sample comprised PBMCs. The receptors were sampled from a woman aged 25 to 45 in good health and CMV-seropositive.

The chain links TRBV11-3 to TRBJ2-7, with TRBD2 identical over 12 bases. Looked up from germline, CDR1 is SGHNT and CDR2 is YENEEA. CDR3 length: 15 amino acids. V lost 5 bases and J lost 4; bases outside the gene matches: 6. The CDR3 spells CASSPRLAGGYEQYF. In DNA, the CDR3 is TGTGCCAGCAGCCCTCGTCTAGCGGGAGGGTACGAGCAGTACTTC.

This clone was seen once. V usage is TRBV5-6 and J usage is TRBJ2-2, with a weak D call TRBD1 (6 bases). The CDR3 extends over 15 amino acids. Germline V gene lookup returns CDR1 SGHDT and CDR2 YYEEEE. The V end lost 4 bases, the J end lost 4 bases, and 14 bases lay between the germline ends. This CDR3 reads CASSTPTGSTGELFF. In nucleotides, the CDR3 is TGTGCCAGCAGCACCCCCACAGGGAGCACCGGGGAGCTGTTTTTT. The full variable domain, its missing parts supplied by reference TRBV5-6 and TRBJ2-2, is DAGVTQSPTHLIKTRGQQVTLRCSPKSGHDTVSWYQQALGQGPQFIFQYYEEEERQRGNFPDRFSGHQFPNYSSELNVNALLLGDSALYLCASSTPTGSTGELFFGEGSRLTVL.

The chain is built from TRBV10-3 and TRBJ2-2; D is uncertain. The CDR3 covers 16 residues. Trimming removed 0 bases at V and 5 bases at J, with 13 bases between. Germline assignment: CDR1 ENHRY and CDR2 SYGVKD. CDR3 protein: CAISESVGSGTGELFF. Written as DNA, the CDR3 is TGTGCCATCAGTGAGTCTGTGGGCAGTGGGACCGGGGAGCTGTTTTTT.

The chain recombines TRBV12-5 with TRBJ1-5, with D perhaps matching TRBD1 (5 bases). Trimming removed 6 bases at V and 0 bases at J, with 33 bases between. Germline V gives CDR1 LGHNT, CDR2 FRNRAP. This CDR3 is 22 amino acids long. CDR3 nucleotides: TGTGCTAGTGGCCGGCCCGGATTTTGGGGGGGACCATCATTCCGTAGCAATCAGCCCCAGCATTTT. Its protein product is CASGRPGFWGGPSFRSNQPQHF.

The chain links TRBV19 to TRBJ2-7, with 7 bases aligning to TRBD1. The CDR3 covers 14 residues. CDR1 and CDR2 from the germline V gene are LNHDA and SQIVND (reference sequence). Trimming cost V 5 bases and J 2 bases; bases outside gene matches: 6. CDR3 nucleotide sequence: TGTGCCAGTAGTCTAAGACAGGGAACCTACGAGCAGTACTTC. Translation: CASSLRQGTYEQYF.

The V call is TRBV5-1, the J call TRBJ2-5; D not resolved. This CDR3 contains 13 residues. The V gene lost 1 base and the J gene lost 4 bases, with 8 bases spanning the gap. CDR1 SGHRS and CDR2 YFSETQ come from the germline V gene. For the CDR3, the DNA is TGCGCCAGCAGCTTGACAGTCACAGAGACCCAGTACTTC. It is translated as CASSLTVTETQYF.

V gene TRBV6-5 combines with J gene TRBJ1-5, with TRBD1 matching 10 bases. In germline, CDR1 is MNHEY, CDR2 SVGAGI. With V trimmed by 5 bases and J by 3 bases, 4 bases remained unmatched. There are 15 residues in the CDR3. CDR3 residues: CASSLGTGDNQPQHF. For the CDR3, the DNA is TGTGCCAGCAGTCTTGGGACAGGGGACAATCAGCCCCAGCATTTT.

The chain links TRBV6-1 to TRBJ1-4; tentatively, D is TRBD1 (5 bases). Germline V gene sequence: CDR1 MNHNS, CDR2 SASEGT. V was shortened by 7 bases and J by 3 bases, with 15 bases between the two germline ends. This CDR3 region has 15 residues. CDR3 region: CASNMGGEANEKLFF. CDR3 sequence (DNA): TGTGCCAGCAATATGGGGGGGGAGGCTAATGAAAAACTGTTTTTT.

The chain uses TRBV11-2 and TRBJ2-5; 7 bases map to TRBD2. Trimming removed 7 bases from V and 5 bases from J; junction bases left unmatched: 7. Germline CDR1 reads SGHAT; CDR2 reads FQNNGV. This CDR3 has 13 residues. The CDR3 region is CASTRTSWETQYF. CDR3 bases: TGTGCCAGCACCCGGACTAGTTGGGAGACCCAGTACTTC.

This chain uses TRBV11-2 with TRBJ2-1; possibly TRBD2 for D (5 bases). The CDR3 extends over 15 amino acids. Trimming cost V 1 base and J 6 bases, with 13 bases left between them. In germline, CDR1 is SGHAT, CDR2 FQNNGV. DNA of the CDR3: TGTGCCAGCAGCTTAGCTAGGACTGTGGGCAATGAGCAGTTCTTC. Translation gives CASSLARTVGNEQFF.

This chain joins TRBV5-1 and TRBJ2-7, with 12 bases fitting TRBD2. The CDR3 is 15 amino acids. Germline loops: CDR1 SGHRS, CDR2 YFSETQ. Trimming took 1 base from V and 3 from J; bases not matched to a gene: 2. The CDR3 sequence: CASSLWTSGNYEQYF. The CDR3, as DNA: TGCGCCAGCAGCTTGTGGACTAGCGGGAACTACGAGCAGTACTTC.

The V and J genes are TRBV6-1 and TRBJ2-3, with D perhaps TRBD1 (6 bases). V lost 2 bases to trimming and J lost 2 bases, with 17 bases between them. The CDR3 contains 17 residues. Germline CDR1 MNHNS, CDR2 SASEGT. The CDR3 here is CASSERQVGYVTDTQYF. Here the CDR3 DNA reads TGTGCCAGCAGTGAAAGACAGGTGGGCTATGTCACAGATACGCAGTATTTT.

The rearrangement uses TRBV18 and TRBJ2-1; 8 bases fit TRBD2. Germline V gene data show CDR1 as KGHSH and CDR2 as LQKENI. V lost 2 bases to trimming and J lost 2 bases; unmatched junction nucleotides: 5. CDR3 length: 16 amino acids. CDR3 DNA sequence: TGTGCCAGCTCACCATATATAGCGGGAACCTACAATGAGCAGTTCTTC. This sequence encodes CASSPYIAGTYNEQFF.

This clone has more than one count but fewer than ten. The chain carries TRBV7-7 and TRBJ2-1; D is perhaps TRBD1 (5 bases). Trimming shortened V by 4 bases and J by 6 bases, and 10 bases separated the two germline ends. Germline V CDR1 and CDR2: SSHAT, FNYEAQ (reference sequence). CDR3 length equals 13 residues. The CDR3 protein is CASSSLQGNEQFF. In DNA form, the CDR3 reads TGTGCCAGCAGCTCCCTCCAGGGCAATGAGCAGTTCTTC.

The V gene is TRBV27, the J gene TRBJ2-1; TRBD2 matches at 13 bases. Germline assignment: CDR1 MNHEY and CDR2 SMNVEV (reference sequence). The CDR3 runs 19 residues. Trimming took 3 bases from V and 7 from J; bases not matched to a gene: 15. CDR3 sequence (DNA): TGTGCCAGCAGTTTTCGGGGAGGCGGACTAGCGGGAGTGGGAAATGAGCAGTTCTTC. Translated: CASSFRGGGLAGVGNEQFF.

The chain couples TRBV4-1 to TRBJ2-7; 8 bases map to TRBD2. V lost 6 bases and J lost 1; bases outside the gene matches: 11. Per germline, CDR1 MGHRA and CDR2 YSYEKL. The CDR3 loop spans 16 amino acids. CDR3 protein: CASSPDLAGRSYEQYF. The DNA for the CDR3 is TGCGCCAGCAGTCCTGATTTAGCGGGAAGGTCCTACGAGCAGTACTTC.

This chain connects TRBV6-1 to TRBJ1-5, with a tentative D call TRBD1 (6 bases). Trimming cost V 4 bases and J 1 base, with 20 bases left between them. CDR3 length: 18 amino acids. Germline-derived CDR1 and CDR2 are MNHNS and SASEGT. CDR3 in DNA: TGTGCCAGCAGTGTAATGGGAAGTGGGGGCGGGAGCAATCAGCCCCAGCATTTT. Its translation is CASSVMGSGGGSNQPQHF.